This TCR beta chain was captured by sequencing in a study of OX40 agonist ivuxolimab in advanced cancers. Unmatched junction bases numbered 3, after V lost 3 bases and J lost 4 bases. The CDR3 is 13 amino acids. Per germline, CDR1 SGHRS and CDR2 YFSETQ. The repertoire was sequenced with immunoSEQ multiplex PCR; TCRdb's copy has only in-frame clones and lacks some. Of about 54,000 clones listed, around 89% are singletons. The clonotype comes from an adult with an advanced solid tumor such as melanoma, head and neck, liver or kidney cancer. The chain combines TRBV5-1 with TRBJ2-7; 8 bases map to TRBD2. Sequencing used CD4+ or CD8+ T cells sorted from blood, obtained in a trial of the OX40 agonist ivuxolimab. CDR3 coding DNA: TGCGCCAGCAGCTCGACTAGCGCATACGAGCAGTACTTC. Translated: CASSSTSAYEQYF.